This T cell receptor beta chain was retrieved from a study of Tregs in tolerant kidney transplant recipients. For the study at large: A roughly 3-day belatacept mixed lymphocyte reaction, sometimes plus 5-day graft donor restimulation, preceded CD4+CD25+CD127- sorting. Recipient cells were told from donor cells by antibody staining.

Using immunoSEQ multiplex PCR, the repertoire was profiled, and TCRdb retains in-frame clones only, with some absent. In the table there are about 44,000 clones, around 95% of which are singletons. Whole-study results and caveats: Validation in larger populations is needed because few patients were studied.

The CDR3 consists of 13 residues. Germline V gives CDR1 SGHAT, CDR2 FQNNGV. The ends were cut back, 0 bases at V and 15 bases at J, with 15 bases in the middle. The sample holds one count of this clone. Its antigen is currently unknown. The sequence was obtained from a human donor in good health. The chain joins TRBV11-2 to TRBJ2-4; D is undetermined. The sample taken for sequencing was Tregs from blood cultured with allogeneic cells. The CDR3 region is CASSLDPQRTRYF. The CDR3 DNA is TGTGCCAGCAGCTTAGATCCCCAGAGGACGAGGTACTTC.